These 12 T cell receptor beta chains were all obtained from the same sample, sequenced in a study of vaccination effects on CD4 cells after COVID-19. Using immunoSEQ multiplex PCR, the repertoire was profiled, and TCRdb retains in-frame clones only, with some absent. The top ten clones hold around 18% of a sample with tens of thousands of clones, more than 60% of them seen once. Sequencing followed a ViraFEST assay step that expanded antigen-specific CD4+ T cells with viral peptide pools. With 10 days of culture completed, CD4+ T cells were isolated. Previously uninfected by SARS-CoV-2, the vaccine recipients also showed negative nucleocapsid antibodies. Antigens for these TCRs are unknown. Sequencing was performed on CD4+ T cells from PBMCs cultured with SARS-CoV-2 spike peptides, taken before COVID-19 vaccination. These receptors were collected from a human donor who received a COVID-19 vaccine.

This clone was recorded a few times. CDR3 amino acids: CASSYSRGRGEAFF. CDR3 sequence (DNA): TGTGCCAGCAGTTACTCGAGGGGGCGGGGTGAAGCTTTCTTT. V gene TRBV6-5 combines with J gene TRBJ1-1; 7 nucleotides match TRBD1. V shed 0 bases and J 7 bases; nucleotides not matched to a gene: 5. CDR1 and CDR2 (germline): MNHEY, SVGAGI. The CDR3 runs 14 residues.

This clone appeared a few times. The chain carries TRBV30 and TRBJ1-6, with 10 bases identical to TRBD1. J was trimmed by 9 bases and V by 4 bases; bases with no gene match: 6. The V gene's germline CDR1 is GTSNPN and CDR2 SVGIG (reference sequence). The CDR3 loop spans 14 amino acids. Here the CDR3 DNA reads TGTGCCTGGACTGGAGACAGGGGGCTTTCACCCCTCCACTTT. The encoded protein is CAWTGDRGLSPLHF.

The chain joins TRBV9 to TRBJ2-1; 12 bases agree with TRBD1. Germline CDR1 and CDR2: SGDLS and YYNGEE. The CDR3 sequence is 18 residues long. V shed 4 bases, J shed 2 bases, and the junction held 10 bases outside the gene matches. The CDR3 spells CASSPGTGGANPYNEQFF. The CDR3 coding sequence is TGTGCCAGCAGCCCAGGGACAGGGGGCGCGAATCCCTACAATGAGCAGTTCTTC.

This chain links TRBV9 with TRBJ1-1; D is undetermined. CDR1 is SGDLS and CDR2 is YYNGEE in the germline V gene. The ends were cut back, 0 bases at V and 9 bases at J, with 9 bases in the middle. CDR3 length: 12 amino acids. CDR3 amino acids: CASSVEGRQAFF. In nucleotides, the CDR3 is TGTGCCAGCAGCGTAGAAGGCAGGCAAGCTTTCTTT.

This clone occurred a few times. As DNA, the CDR3 is TGCGCCAGCAGCCCTGGAAGCGGGGGGGCCGGAGAGACCCAGTACTTC. Its protein product is CASSPGSGGAGETQYF. The genes are TRBV5-1 and TRBJ2-5, with TRBD2 matching over 10 bases. The germline CDR1 and CDR2 sequences are SGHRS and YFSETQ. This CDR3 is 16 amino acids long. V was clipped by 4 bases and J by 4 bases; unmatched bases: 10.

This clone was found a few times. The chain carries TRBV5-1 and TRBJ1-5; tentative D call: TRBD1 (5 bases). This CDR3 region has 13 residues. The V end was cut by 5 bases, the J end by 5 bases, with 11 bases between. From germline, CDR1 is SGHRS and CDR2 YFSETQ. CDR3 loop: CASSPSGDQPQHF. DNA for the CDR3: TGCGCCAGCAGTCCGTCGGGGGATCAGCCCCAGCATTTT. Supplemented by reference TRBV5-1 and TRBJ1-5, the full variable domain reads KAGVTQTPRYLIKTRGQQVTLSCSPISGHRSVSWYQQTPGQGLQFLFEYFSETQRNKGNFPGRFSGRQFSNSRSEMNVSTLELGDSALYLCASSPSGDQPQHFGDGTRLSIL.

The CDR3 DNA follows: TGTGCCAGCAATAGGGCAGGGGGCACCGGGGAGCTGTTTTTT. Translated, it gives CASNRAGGTGELFF. The chain carries TRBV25-1 and TRBJ2-2; 7 bases are a match to TRBD1. The CDR3 spans 14 residues. Looked up from germline, CDR1 is MGHDK and CDR2 is SYGVNS. V trimming: 7 bases; J trimming: 4 bases; junction bases outside the gene matches: 6.

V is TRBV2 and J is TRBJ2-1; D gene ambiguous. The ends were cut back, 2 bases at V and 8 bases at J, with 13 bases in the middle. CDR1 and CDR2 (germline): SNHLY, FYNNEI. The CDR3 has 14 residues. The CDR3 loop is CASSEYGRWDEQFF. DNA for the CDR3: TGTGCCAGCAGTGAATACGGTCGTTGGGATGAGCAGTTCTTC.

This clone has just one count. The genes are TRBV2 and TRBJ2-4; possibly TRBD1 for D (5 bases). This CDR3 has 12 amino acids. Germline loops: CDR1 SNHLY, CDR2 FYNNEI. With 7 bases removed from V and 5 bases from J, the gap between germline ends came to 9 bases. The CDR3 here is CASIGRENIQYF. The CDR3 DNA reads TGTGCCAGCATTGGCAGGGAAAACATTCAGTACTTC.

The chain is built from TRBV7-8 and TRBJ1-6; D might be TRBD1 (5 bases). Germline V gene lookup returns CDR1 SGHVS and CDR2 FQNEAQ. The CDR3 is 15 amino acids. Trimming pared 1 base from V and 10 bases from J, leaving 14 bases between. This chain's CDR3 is CASSLDPQGRSPLHF. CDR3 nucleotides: TGTGCCAGCAGCTTAGATCCCCAGGGTCGCTCACCCCTCCACTTT.

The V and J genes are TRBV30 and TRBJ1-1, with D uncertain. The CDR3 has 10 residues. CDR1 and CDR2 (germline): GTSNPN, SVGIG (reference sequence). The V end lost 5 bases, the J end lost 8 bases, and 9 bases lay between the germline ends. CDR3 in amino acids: CAWGRSEAFF. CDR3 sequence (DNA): TGTGCCTGGGGACGGTCCGAAGCTTTCTTT. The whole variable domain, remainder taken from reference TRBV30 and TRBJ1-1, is SQTIHQWPATLVQPVGSPLSLECTVEGTSNPNLYWYRQAAGRGLQLLFYSVGIGQISSEVPQNLSASRPQDRQFILSSKKLLLSDSGFYLCAWGRSEAFFGQGTRLTVV.

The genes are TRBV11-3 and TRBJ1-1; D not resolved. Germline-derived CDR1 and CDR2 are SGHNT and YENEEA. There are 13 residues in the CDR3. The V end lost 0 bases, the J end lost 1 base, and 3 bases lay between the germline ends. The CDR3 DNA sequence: TGTGCCAGCAGCTTAGAGGAGAACACTGAAGCTTTCTTT. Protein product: CASSLEENTEAFF.